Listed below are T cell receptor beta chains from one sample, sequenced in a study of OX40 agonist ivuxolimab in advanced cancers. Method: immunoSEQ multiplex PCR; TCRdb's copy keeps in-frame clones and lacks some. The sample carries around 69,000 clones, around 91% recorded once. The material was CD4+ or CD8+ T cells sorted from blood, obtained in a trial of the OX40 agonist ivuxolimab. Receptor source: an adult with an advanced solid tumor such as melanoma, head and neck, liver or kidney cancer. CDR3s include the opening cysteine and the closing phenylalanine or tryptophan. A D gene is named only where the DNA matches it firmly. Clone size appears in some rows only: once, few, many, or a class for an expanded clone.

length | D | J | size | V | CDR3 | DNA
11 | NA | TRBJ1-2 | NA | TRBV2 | CASQEYYGYTF | TGTGCCAGCCAGGAGTACTATGGCTACACCTTC
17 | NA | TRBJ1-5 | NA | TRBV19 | CASRWGGGFYSNQPQHF | TGTGCCAGTAGGTGGGGTGGGGGCTTTTATAGCAATCAGCCCCAGCATTTT
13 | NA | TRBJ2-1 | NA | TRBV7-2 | CASSPGLLNEQFF | TGTGCCAGCAGCCCGGGACTGCTCAATGAGCAGTTCTTC
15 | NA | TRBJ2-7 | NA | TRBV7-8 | CASSKDRLSSYEQYF | TGTGCCAGCAGTAAAGACAGGTTAAGCTCCTACGAGCAGTACTTC
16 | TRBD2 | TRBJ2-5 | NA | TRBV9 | CASSVDAFAGGETQYF | TGTGCCAGCAGCGTAGACGCTTTTGCGGGGGGAGAGACCCAGTACTTC
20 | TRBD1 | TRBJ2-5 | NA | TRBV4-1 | CASSQESPGAGGYRQETQYF | TGCGCCAGCAGCCAAGAAAGCCCCGGGGCAGGGGGCTACAGACAAGAGACCCAGTACTTC
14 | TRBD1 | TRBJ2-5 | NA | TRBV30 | CAWSGGQGQETQYF | TGTGCCTGGAGTGGGGGACAGGGGCAAGAGACCCAGTACTTC
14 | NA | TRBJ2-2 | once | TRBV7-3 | CASSYQGGTGELFF | TGTGCCAGCAGCTACCAGGGGGGAACCGGGGAGCTGTTTTTT
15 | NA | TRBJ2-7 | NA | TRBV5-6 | CASSWGLRGEYEQYF | TGTGCCAGCAGCTGGGGGTTGAGGGGTGAGTACGAGCAGTACTTC
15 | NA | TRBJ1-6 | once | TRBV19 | CASSIERSYNSPLHF | TGTGCCAGTAGTATCGAACGGTCTTATAATTCACCCCTCCACTTT
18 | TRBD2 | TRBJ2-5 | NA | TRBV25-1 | CASSDHGGIGGDQETQYF | TGTGCCAGCAGTGACCACGGAGGGATTGGGGGGGACCAAGAGACCCAGTACTTC
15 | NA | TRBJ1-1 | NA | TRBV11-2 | CASSLGAWGGTEAFF | TGTGCCAGCAGCTTGGGGGCGTGGGGTGGCACTGAAGCTTTCTTT
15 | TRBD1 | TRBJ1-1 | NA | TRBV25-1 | CASSSGGRPDTEAFF | TGTGCCAGCAGCTCAGGGGGTCGGCCGGACACTGAAGCTTTCTTT
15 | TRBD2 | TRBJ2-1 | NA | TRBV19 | CASSLGLAGLNEQFF | TGTGCCAGTAGCCTGGGACTAGCGGGGTTGAATGAGCAGTTCTTC
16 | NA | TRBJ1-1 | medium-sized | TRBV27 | CASSSSRRDRDTEAFF | TGTGCCAGCAGTTCTAGCAGGAGGGATCGGGACACTGAAGCTTTCTTT
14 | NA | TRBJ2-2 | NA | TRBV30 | CAWSEGTNTGELFF | TGTGCCTGGAGTGAGGGCACTAACACCGGGGAGCTGTTTTTT
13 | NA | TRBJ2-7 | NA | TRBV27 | CASSLDKYYEQYF | TGTGCCAGCAGTTTAGACAAATACTACGAGCAGTACTTC
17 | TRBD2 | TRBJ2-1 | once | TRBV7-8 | CASSFTSPGGKGDEQFF | TGTGCCAGCAGCTTCACTTCACCGGGAGGGAAAGGGGATGAGCAGTTCTTC
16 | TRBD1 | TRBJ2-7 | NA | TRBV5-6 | CASSSNPGQGSYEQYF | TGTGCCAGCAGCTCAAACCCGGGACAGGGGTCCTACGAGCAGTACTTC
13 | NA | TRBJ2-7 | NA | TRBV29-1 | CSVHSVDSYEQYF | TGCAGCGTTCACTCAGTAGACTCCTACGAGCAGTACTTC
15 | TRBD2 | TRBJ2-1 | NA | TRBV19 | CASSIISGGANEQFF | TGTGCCAGTAGTATTATTAGCGGGGGGGCCAATGAGCAGTTCTTC
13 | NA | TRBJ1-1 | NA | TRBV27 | CASSSKRNTEAFF | TGTGCCAGCAGCTCCAAGAGGAACACTGAAGCTTTCTTT
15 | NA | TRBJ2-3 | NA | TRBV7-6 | CASSIFSGFTDTQYF | TGTGCCAGCAGCATCTTCTCCGGTTTTACAGATACGCAGTATTTT
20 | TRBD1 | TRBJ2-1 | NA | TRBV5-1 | CASNRRAWDRVLDSRNEQFF | TGCGCCAGCAACCGCCGAGCCTGGGACAGGGTCCTAGATTCTAGGAATGAGCAGTTCTTC
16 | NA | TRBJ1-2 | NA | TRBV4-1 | CASSQDWGGINYGYTF | TGCGCCAGCAGCCAAGATTGGGGGGGCATTAACTATGGCTACACCTTC
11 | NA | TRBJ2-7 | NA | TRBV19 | CASMGEYEQYF | TGTGCCAGTATGGGCGAGTACGAGCAGTACTTC
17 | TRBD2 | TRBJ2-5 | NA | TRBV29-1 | CSVIPTSGLVVGETQYF | TGCAGCGTTATACCGACTAGCGGGCTTGTCGTGGGGGAGACCCAGTACTTC
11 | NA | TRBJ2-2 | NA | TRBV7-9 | CASSVTGELFF | TGTGCCAGCAGCGTCACCGGGGAGCTGTTTTTT
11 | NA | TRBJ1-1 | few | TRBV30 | CAWSLRTEAFF | TGTGCCTGGAGTCTACGCACTGAAGCTTTCTTT
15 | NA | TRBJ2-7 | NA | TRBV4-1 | CASSQVNSGGAEQYF | TGCGCCAGCAGCCAAGTTAATTCTGGAGGGGCAGAGCAGTACTTC
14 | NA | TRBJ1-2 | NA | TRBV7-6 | CASSPRGPIYGYTF | TGTGCCAGCAGCCCCAGGGGACCTATCTATGGCTACACCTTC
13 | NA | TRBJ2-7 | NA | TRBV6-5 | CASSPGSPYEQYF | TGTGCCAGCAGTCCGGGGTCGCCCTACGAGCAGTACTTC
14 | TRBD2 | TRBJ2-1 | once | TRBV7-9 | CASSLSIAGGQQFF | TGTGCCAGCAGCTTATCAATAGCGGGAGGCCAGCAGTTCTTC
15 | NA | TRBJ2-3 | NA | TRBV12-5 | CASGLGSTSTDTQYF | TGTGCTAGTGGTTTGGGCAGCACTAGCACAGATACGCAGTATTTT
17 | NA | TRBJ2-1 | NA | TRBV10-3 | CAISESKAGSSYNEQFF | TGTGCCATCAGTGAGTCAAAAGCGGGTAGCTCCTACAATGAGCAGTTCTTC
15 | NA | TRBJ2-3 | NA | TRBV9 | CASSLLLNPWDTQYF | TGTGCCAGCAGCCTCCTCCTAAACCCGTGGGATACGCAGTATTTT
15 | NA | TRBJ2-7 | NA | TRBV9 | CASSLEDYSPGEQYF | TGTGCCAGCAGCCTAGAGGACTATTCCCCTGGCGAGCAGTACTTC
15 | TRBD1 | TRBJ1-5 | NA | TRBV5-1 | CASSSDRGSNQPQHF | TGCGCCAGCAGTAGTGACAGGGGGAGCAATCAGCCCCAGCATTTT
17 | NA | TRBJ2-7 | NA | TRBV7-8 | CASSLMSGWEAAYEQYF | TGTGCCAGCAGCTTAATGAGCGGGTGGGAGGCGGCCTACGAGCAGTACTTC
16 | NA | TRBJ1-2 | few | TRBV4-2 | CASSQELSGQNYGYTF | TGTGCCAGCAGCCAAGAACTTAGTGGACAGAACTATGGCTACACCTTC
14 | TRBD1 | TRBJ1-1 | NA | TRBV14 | CASSQDAGGTEAFF | TGTGCCAGCAGCCAAGATGCAGGGGGCACTGAAGCTTTCTTT
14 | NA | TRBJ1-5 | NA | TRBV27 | CASSPSLGGQPQHF | TGTGCCAGCAGTCCCTCCTTGGGGGGTCAGCCCCAGCATTTT
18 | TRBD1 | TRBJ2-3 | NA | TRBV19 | CASTPRMRTGPFTDTQYF | TGTGCCAGTACCCCCCGAATGAGGACAGGGCCTTTCACAGATACGCAGTATTTT
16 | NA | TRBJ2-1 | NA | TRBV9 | CASSVGTIPTYNEQFF | TGTGCCAGCAGCGTAGGTACTATCCCAACCTACAATGAGCAGTTCTTC
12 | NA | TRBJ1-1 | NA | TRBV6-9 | CASSENLALAFF | TGTGCCAGCAGTGAAAACCTTGCCTTGGCTTTCTTT
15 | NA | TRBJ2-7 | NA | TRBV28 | CASSLGGPTEYEQYF | TGTGCCAGCAGTTTGGGGGGACCGACGGAATACGAGCAGTACTTC
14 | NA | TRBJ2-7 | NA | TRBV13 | CASSSGLSSYEQYF | TGTGCCAGCAGCTCTGGACTTAGCTCCTACGAGCAGTACTTC
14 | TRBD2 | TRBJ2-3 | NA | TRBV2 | CASSGLAGTDTQYF | TGTGCCAGCAGTGGGCTAGCGGGAACGGATACGCAGTATTTT
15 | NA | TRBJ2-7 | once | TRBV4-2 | CASSQGQGPYGEQYF | TGTGCCAGCAGCCAAGGACAAGGGCCATACGGGGAGCAGTACTTC
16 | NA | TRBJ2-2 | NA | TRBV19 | CASSPIYEGITGELFF | TGTGCCAGTAGTCCCATTTATGAAGGGATCACCGGGGAGCTGTTTTTT
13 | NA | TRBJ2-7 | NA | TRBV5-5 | CASRAADFYEQYF | TGTGCCAGTCGGGCAGCTGATTTCTACGAGCAGTACTTC
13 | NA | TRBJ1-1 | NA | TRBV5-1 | CASSLEENTEAFF | TGCGCCAGCAGCTTGGAAGAGAACACTGAAGCTTTCTTT
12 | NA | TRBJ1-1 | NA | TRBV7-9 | CASSSWDARAFF | TGTGCCAGCAGCTCCTGGGACGCGAGAGCTTTCTTT
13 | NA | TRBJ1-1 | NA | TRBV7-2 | CASSLLEGTEAFF | TGTGCCAGCAGCTTATTAGAGGGCACTGAAGCTTTCTTT
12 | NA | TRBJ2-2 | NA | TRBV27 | CASSLRAGELFF | TGTGCCAGCAGTTTGAGGGCCGGGGAGCTGTTTTTT
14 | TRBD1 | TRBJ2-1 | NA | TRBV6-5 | CASSPQTGDDEQFF | TGTGCCAGCAGTCCCCAAACAGGGGACGATGAGCAGTTCTTC
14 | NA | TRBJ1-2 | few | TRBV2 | CASTTSGLSYGYTF | TGTGCCAGCACCACGTCGGGGCTCAGCTATGGCTACACCTTC